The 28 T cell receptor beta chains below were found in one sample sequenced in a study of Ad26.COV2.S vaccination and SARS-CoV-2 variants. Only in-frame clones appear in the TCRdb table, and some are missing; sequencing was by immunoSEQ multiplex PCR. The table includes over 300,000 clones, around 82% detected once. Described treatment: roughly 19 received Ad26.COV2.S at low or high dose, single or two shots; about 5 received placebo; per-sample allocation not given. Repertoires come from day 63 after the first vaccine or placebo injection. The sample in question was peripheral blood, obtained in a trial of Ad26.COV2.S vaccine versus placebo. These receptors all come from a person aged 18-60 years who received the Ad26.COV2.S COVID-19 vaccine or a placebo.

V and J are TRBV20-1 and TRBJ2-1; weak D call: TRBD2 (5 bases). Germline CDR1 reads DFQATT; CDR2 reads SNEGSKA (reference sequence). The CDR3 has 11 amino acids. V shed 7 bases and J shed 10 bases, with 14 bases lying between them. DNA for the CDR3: TGCAGTGTGTCCCTATCGGGGGAGCAGTTCTTC. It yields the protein CSVSLSGEQFF.

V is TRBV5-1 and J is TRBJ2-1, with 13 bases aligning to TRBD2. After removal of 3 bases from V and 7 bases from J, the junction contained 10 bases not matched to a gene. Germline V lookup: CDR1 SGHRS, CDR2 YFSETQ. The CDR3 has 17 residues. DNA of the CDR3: TGCGCCAGCAGCTGGACTAGCGGGAGAAATCAGGCAAATGAGCAGTTCTTC. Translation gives CASSWTSGRNQANEQFF. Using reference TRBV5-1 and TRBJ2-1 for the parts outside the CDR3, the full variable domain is KAGVTQTPRYLIKTRGQQVTLSCSPISGHRSVSWYQQTPGQGLQFLFEYFSETQRNKGNFPGRFSGRQFSNSRSEMNVSTLELGDSALYLCASSWTSGRNQANEQFFGPGTRLTVL.

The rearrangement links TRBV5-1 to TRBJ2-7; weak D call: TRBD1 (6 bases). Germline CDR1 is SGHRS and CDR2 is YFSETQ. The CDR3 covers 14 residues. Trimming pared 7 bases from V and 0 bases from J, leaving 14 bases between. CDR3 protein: CASGQRGGSYEQYF. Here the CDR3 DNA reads TGCGCCAGCGGTCAGCGAGGGGGCTCCTACGAGCAGTACTTC.

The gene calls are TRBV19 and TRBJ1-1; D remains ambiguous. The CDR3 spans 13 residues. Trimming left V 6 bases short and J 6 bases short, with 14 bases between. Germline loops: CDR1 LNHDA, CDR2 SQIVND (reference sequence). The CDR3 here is CASRPSLSPEAFF. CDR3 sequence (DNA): TGTGCCAGTAGGCCCTCATTGAGCCCTGAAGCTTTCTTT.

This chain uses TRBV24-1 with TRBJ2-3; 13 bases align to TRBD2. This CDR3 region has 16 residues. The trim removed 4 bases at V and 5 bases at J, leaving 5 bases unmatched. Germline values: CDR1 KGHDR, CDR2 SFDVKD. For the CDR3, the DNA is TGTGCCACCAGTGAAGGACTAGCGGGAGTACAAGATACGCAGTATTTT. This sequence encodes CATSEGLAGVQDTQYF.

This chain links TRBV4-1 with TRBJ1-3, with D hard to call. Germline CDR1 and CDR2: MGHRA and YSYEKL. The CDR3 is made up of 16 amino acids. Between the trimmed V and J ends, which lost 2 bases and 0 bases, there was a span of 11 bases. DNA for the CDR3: TGCGCCAGCAGCCAAACGGACGGTCGCTCTGGAAACACCATATATTTT. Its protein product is CASSQTDGRSGNTIYF.

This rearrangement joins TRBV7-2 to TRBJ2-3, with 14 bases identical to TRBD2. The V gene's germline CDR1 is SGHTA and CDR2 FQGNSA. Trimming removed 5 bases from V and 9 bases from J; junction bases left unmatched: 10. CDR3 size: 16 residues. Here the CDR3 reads CASSAPGTSGSMTQYF. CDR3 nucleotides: TGTGCCAGCAGCGCACCAGGGACTAGCGGGAGCATGACGCAGTATTTT.

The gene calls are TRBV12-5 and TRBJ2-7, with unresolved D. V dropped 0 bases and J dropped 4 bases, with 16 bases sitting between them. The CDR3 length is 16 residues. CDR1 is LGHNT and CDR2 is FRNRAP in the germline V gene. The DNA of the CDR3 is TGTGCTAGTGGTTTGGTCCGGGCACCGCAGGCTTACGAGCAGTACTTC. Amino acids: CASGLVRAPQAYEQYF.

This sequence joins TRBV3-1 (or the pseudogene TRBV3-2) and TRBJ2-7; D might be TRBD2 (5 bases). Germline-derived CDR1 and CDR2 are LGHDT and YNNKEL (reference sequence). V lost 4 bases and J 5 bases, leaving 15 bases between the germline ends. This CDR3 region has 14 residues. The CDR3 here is CASSLDSPVDEQYF. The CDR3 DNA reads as TGTGCCAGCAGCCTGGACTCTCCTGTGGACGAGCAGTACTTC.

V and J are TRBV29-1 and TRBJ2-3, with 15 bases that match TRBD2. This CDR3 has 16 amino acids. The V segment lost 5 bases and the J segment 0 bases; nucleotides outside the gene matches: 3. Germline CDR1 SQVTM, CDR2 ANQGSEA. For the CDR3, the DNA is TGCAGCGTTTGGACTAGCGGGAGGGCAAGCACAGATACGCAGTATTTT. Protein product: CSVWTSGRASTDTQYF.

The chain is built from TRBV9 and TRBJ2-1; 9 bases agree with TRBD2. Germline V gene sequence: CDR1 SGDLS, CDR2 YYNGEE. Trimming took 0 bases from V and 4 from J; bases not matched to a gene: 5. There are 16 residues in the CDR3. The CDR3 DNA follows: TGTGCCAGCAGCGTAGAGAGGCTAGCGGGATACAATGAGCAGTTCTTC. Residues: CASSVERLAGYNEQFF.

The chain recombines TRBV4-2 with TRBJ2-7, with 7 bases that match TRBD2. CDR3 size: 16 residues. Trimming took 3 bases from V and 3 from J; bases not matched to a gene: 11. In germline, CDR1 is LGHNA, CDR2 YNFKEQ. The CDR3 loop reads CASSHSLGAGSYEQYF. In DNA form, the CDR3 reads TGTGCCAGCAGCCATTCCCTGGGAGCGGGGAGCTACGAGCAGTACTTC.

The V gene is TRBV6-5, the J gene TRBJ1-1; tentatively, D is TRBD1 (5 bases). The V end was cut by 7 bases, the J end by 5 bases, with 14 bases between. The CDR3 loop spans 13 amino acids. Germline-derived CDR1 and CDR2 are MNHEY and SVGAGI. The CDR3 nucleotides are TGTGCCAGCATGGCCGGGGGGGAAACTGAAGCTTTCTTT. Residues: CASMAGGETEAFF.

The CDR3 region has the DNA TGTGCCAGTACCACCTGGGGGAGTTATGGCTACACCTTC. Protein product: CASTTWGSYGYTF. The rearrangement joins TRBV19 to TRBJ1-2; D possibly corresponds to TRBD1 (5 bases). The CDR3 sequence is 13 residues long. CDR1 and CDR2 from the germline V gene are LNHDA and SQIVND (reference sequence). V lost 7 bases and J 5 bases, leaving 14 bases between the germline ends.

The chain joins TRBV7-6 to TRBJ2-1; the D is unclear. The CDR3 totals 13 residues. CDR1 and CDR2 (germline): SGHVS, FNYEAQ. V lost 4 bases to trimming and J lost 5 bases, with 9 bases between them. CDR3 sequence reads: CASSSSRDNEQFF. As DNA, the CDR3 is TGTGCCAGCAGCTCGTCGAGAGACAATGAGCAGTTCTTC.

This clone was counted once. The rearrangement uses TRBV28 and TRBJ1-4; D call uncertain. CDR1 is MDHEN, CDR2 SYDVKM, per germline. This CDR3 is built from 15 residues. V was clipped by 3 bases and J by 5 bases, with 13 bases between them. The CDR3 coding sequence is TGTGCCAGCAGTTTGGGAGGACTCTCGAATGAAAAACTGTTTTTT. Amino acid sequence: CASSLGGLSNEKLFF.

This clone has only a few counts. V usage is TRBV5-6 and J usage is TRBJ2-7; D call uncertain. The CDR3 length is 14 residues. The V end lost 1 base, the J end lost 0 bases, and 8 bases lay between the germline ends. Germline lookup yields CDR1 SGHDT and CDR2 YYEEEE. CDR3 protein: CASSLIRRSYEQYF. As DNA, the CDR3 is TGTGCCAGCAGCTTGATACGTCGCTCCTACGAGCAGTACTTC.

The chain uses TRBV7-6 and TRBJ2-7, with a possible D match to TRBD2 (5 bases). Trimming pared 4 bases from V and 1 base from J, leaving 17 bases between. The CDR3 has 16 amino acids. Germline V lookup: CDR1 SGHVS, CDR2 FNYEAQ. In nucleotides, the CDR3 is TGTGCCAGCAGCTCTAGGAGGCGAGGGCCGTCCTACGAGCAGTACTTC. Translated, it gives CASSSRRRGPSYEQYF.

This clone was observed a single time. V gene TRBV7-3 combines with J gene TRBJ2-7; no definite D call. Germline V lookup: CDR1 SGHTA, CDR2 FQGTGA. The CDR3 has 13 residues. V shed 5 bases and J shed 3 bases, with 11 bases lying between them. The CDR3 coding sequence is TGTGCCAGCAGCCCATTCACAGACTACGAGCAGTACTTC. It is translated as CASSPFTDYEQYF. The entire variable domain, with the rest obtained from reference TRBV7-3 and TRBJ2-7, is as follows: GAGVSQTPSNKVTEKGKYVELRCDPISGHTALYWYRQSLGQGPEFLIYFQGTGAADDSGLPNDRFFAVRPEGSVSTLKIQRTERGDSAVYLCASSPFTDYEQYFGPGTRLTVT.

The CDR3 here is CASSPLPLTSGRIETQYF. For the CDR3, the DNA is TGTGCCAGCAGCCCCCTCCCCCTGACTAGCGGACGTATCGAGACCCAGTACTTC. The V and J genes are TRBV7-2 and TRBJ2-5; 9 nucleotides align to TRBD2. V dropped 5 bases and J dropped 5; count of bases not matched to a gene: 18. The CDR3 is 18 amino acids. The V gene's germline CDR1 is SGHTA and CDR2 FQGNSA.

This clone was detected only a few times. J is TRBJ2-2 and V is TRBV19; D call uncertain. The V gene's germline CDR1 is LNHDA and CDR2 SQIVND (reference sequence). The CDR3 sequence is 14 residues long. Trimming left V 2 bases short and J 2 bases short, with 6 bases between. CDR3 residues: CASSIWGNTGELFF. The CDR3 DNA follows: TGTGCCAGTAGTATATGGGGTAACACCGGGGAGCTGTTTTTT.

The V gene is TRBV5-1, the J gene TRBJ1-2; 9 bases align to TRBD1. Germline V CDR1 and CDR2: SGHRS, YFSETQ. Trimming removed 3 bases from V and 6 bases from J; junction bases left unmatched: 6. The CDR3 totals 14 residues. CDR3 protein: CASSSTTGGDGYTF. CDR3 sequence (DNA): TGCGCCAGCAGCTCCACGACAGGGGGGGATGGCTACACCTTC.

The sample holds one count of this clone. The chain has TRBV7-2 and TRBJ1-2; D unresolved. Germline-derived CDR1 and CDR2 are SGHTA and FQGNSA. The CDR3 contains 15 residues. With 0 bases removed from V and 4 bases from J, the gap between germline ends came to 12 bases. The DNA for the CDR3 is TGTGCCAGCAGCTTAGCCCTAGCGGGATCCTATGGCTACACCTTC. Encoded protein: CASSLALAGSYGYTF.

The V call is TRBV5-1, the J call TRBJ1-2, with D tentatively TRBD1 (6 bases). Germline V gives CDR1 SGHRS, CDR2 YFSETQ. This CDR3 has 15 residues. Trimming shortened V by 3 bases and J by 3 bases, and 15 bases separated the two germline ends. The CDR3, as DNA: TGCGCCAGCAGCTCGCAGGGGAAGGTGGACTATGGCTACACCTTC. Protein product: CASSSQGKVDYGYTF.

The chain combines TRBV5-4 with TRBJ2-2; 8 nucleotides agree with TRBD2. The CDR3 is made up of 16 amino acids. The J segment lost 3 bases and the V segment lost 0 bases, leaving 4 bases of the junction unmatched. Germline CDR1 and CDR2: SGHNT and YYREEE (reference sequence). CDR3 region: CASSLAPGRDTGELFF. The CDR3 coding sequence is TGTGCCAGCAGCTTGGCACCCGGGAGGGACACCGGGGAGCTGTTTTTT.

The CDR3 sequence: CASSKQGARNIQYF. CDR3 bases: TGTGCCAGTAGTAAACAGGGGGCACGGAACATTCAGTACTTC. The chain joins TRBV19 to TRBJ2-4; 9 nucleotides line up with TRBD1. There are 14 residues in the CDR3. The V segment lost 4 bases and the J segment 7 bases; nucleotides outside the gene matches: 5. Germline V lookup: CDR1 LNHDA, CDR2 SQIVND (reference sequence).

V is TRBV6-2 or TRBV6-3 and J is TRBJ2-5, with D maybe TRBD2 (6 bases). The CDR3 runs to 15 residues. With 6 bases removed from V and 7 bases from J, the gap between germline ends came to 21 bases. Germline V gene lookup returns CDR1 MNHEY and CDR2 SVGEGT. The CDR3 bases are TGTGCCAGCAGCCTTACAGGACTACCAAGAGGGACCCAGTACTTC. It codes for CASSLTGLPRGTQYF.

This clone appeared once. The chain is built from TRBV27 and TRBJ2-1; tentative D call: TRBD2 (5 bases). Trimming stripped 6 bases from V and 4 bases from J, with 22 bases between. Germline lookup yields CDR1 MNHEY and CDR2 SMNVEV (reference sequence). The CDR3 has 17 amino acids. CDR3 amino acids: CASRLRQTRTVYNEQFF. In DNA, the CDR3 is TGTGCCAGCAGGCTACGCCAAACACGGACTGTTTACAATGAGCAGTTCTTC.